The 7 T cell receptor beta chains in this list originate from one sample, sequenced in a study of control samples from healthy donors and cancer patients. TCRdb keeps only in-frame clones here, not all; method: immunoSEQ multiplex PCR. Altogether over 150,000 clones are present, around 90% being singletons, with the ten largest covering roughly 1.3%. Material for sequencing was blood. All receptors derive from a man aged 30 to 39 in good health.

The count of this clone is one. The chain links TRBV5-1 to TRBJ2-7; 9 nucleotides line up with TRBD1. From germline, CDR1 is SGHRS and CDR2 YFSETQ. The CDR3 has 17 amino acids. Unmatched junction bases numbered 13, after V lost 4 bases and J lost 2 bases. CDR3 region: CASSLAPAGTGTYEQYF. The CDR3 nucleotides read TGCGCCAGCAGCCTAGCCCCGGCGGGGACAGGGACCTACGAGCAGTACTTC. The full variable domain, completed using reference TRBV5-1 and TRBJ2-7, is KAGVTQTPRYLIKTRGQQVTLSCSPISGHRSVSWYQQTPGQGLQFLFEYFSETQRNKGNFPGRFSGRQFSNSRSEMNVSTLELGDSALYLCASSLAPAGTGTYEQYFGPGTRLTVT.

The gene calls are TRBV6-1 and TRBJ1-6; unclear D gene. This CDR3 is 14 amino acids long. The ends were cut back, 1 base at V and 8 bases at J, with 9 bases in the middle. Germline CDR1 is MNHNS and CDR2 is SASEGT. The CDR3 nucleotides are TGTGCCAGCAGTGAAGTTGGCCGAGATTCACCCCTCCACTTT. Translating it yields CASSEVGRDSPLHF.

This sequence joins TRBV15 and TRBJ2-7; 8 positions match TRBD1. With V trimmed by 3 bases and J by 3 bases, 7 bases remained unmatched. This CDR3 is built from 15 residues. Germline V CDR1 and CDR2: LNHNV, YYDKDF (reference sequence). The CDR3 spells CATSSARTGNYEQYF. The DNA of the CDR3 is TGTGCCACCAGCAGTGCCCGGACAGGGAACTACGAGCAGTACTTC.

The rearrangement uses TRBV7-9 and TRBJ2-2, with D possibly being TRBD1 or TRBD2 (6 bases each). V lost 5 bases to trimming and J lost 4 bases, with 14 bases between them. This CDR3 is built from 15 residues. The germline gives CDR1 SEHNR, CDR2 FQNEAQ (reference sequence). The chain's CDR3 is CASSILQGGTGELFF. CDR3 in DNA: TGTGCCAGCAGCATCCTACAGGGAGGCACCGGGGAGCTGTTTTTT. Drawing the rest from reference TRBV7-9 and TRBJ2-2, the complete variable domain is DTGVSQNPRHKITKRGQNVTFRCDPISEHNRLYWYRQTLGQGPEFLTYFQNEAQLEKSRLLSDRFSAERPKGSFSTLEIQRTEQGDSAMYLCASSILQGGTGELFFGEGSRLTVL.

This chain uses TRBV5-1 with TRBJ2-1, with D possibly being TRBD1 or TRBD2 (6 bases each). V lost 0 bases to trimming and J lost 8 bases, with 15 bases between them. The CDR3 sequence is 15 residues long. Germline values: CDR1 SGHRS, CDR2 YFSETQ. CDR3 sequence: CASSLAYREDYEQFF. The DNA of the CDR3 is TGCGCCAGCAGCTTGGCCTACAGGGAGGACTATGAGCAGTTCTTC.

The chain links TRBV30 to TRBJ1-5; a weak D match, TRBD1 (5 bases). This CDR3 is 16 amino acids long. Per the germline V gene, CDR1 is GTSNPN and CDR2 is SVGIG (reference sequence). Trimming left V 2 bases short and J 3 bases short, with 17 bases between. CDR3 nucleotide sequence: TGTGCCTGGAGTTGGGGCCAGAGTAATACCAATCAGCCCCAGCATTTT. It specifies CAWSWGQSNTNQPQHF.

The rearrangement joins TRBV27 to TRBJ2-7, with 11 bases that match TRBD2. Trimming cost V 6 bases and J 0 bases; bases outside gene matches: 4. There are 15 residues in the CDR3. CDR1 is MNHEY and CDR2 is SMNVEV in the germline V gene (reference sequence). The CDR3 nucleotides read TGTGCCAGCAGGCTAGCGGGGGGCAGCTCCTACGAGCAGTACTTC. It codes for CASRLAGGSSYEQYF.